Described below is a single T cell receptor (beta chain) sequence and its context. The target antigen is unknown. Germline V gene sequence: CDR1 ENHRY, CDR2 SYGVKD. V lost 10 bases and J lost 4; bases outside the gene matches: 9. The CDR3 totals 14 residues. The data were obtained in a study of blood T cells in healthy people across ages. Study-level results: Diversity estimates drawn from one million T cells were deemed underestimates.

A J-beta primer mix and a sample-barcoded 5' primer were used in a second PCR of about 7 to 12 cycles. TCRdb re-called the 5' RACE reads with MiXCR, one entry per CDR3 protein. The sample has 750,000 to 850,000 distinct CDR3 sequences, roughly 25% seen once; the top ten hold around 3.6%. These records were also assigned to another study, of T cells of mothers and their children.

Sequencing used blood. The TCR originated in a boy aged 5-17 years in good health. This sequence joins TRBV10-3 and TRBJ2-3; 9 positions match TRBD1. The CDR3 DNA is TGTGCCAACGCCGCCACAGGGGGCGCAGATACGCAGTATTTT. Encoded protein: CANAATGGADTQYF.